This TCR beta chain was documented in a study of cytomegalovirus exposure and HLA in healthy donors. With regard to this clone: What it binds is not known.

Method: immunoSEQ multiplex PCR; TCRdb's copy keeps in-frame clones and lacks some. The repertoire has 200,000 or so clones, just over 85% of them found once; the top ten carry about 3%. Looked up from germline, CDR1 is SGHVS and CDR2 is FQNEAQ. This CDR3 is 15 amino acids long. The ends were cut back, 5 bases at V and 0 bases at J, with 13 bases in the middle. Overall study results and limits: Per published reports, the classifier diagnosed cytomegalovirus status with high specificity and sensitivity. Cytomegalovirus association was listed for around 180 TCR beta chains.

This sequence joins TRBV7-8 and TRBJ1-1; perhaps TRBD1 as D (6 bases). Sequencing was performed on PBMCs. This TCR derives from a woman younger than 35 in good health and CMV-seronegative. The CDR3 region has the DNA TGTGCCAGCAGCCCTCGACAGGTTATGAACACTGAAGCTTTCTTT. This sequence encodes CASSPRQVMNTEAFF. The full variable domain, with the rest looked up from reference TRBV7-8 and TRBJ1-1, is GAGVSQSPRYKVAKRGQDVALRCDPISGHVSLFWYQQALGQGPEFLTYFQNEAQLDKSGLPSDRFFAERPEGSVSTLKIQRTQQEDSAVYLCASSPRQVMNTEAFFGQGTRLTVV.